This TCR beta chain comes out of a study of blood T cell repertoires in COVID-19. Study overall: Acute and convalescent COVID-19 specimens originated in the United States, Italy and Spain. PBMCs, B-cell-depleted T cells, or T cells provided the cDNA or gDNA that made up the material.

Authors' analysis steps: Amplification with reference gene primers provided the estimates of nucleated cell counts. Profiling relied on immunoSEQ multiplex PCR, and the TCRdb table lists in-frame clones only, not all of them. V and J calls and clone size come straight from that table; D and trimming were deduced from the DNA. The table has under 350,000 clones, more than 85% seen once. V lost 1 base, J lost 1 base, and 13 bases lay in between. Germline V gene data show CDR1 as LGHNA and CDR2 as YNFKEQ. CDR3 length: 16 amino acids. Sequencing was carried out using peripheral blood. The genes are TRBV4-2 and TRBJ1-2, with a possible D match to TRBD1 (5 bases). This clonotype was sampled from a man between 65 and 85 years old with acute or convalescent COVID-19. The CDR3 coding sequence is TGTGCCAGCAGCCAAGCCGGGGGGGGTGTTAACTATGGCTACACCTTC. As protein: CASSQAGGGVNYGYTF.